The sequence of this T cell receptor (beta chain) was determined in a study of post-analysis software for immune sequencing data. Study-wide background: Recorded disease courses covered relapsing-remitting, secondary progressive and progressive-relapsing multiple sclerosis. Some patients had no subtype annotation.

Findings and caveats of the study: Multiple sclerosis patients had significantly lower normalized Chao1 diversity than controls. The authors found that F measure strongly co-clustered same-batch samples. The five TRBV segments detected at higher frequency in patients than in controls included TRBV5-6, TRBV5-1 and TRBV20-1.

Every TCR beta cDNA library bore unique molecular identifiers. Each sample of roughly 0.95 to 10 million input T cells yielded roughly 500,000 cDNA molecules, so each molecule approximated one T cell. TCRdb redid the calling of the PCR reads with MiXCR, one entry per CDR3 protein. The sample has 750,000 to 950,000 distinct CDR3 sequences, around 50% seen once. This clonotype has only a few counts. Antigen unknown. This CDR3 region has 12 residues. Germline assignment: CDR1 MNHEY and CDR2 SVGEGT. The source of this sequence is a girl between 10 and 17 years old with multiple sclerosis. The source material was blood. This chain uses TRBV6-2 or TRBV6-3 with TRBJ2-4; D remains unclear. TRBJ2-7 matches the DNA end more closely, so the J call is doubtful. In nucleotides, the CDR3 is TGTGCCAGCAGTTACTCGACCCTCGAGCAGTACTTC. Translating gives CASSYSTLEQYF.